Shown below are 27 T cell receptor beta chains from a single sample sequenced in a study of blood T cell repertoires in COVID-19. Profiling relied on immunoSEQ multiplex PCR, and the TCRdb table lists in-frame clones only, not all of them. This table holds about 80,000 clones, roughly 80% found once. Input material: peripheral blood. The receptors derive from a woman between 65 and 79 years old with acute or convalescent COVID-19.

V usage is TRBV18 and J usage is TRBJ2-1; TRBD2 might be the D (6 bases). Trimming took off 3 bases at V and 10 bases at J, with 22 bases between the two ends. Germline V gives CDR1 KGHSH, CDR2 LQKENI. This CDR3 has 16 amino acids. The chain's CDR3 is CASSPRRREFTIEQFF. The CDR3 nucleotides are TGTGCCAGCTCACCTCGTAGACGGGAGTTTACCATCGAGCAGTTCTTC.

The chain couples TRBV5-1 to TRBJ2-5, with 7 bases matching TRBD1. The length of the CDR3 is 13 residues. CDR1 is SGHRS, CDR2 YFSETQ, per germline. V shed 4 bases and J 2 bases; nucleotides not matched to a gene: 2. CDR3 protein: CASSLQGQETQYF. CDR3 DNA sequence: TGCGCCAGCAGCCTACAGGGGCAAGAGACCCAGTACTTC.

The chain uses TRBV6-2 or TRBV6-3 and TRBJ2-7; 10 bases align to TRBD1. The V gene end was trimmed by 4 bases and the J gene end by 8 bases; junction bases not matched to a gene: 8. This CDR3 is 14 amino acids long. Germline V gene data show CDR1 as MNHEY and CDR2 as SVGEGT. The CDR3 loop is CASSSGTGEFKQYF. CDR3 bases: TGTGCCAGCAGTTCCGGGACAGGGGAGTTCAAGCAGTACTTC.

As to this clone: The likely explanation is a read error, given a far larger clone one base away. The rearrangement joins TRBV27 to TRBJ2-7, with D tentatively TRBD1 (6 bases). V shed 4 bases and J shed 3 bases, with 16 bases lying between them. Germline V gives CDR1 MNHEY, CDR2 SMNVEV (reference sequence). The CDR3 is 15 residues long. The DNA for the CDR3 is TGTGCCAGCAGTTCGCATGAGGTCAGGGGCTACGAGCAGTACTTC. It yields the protein CASSSHEVRGYEQYF.

The chain carries TRBV19 and TRBJ1-2, with a possible D match to TRBD1 (6 bases). V shed 4 bases and J shed 6 bases, with 12 bases lying between them. There are 13 residues in the CDR3. Germline-derived CDR1 and CDR2 are LNHDA and SQIVND (reference sequence). CDR3 coding DNA: TGTGCCAGTAGTACCCAGGGGACGCATGGCTACACCTTC. Protein: CASSTQGTHGYTF.

This chain connects TRBV27 to TRBJ2-3, with 8 bases aligning to TRBD1. The CDR3 runs to 14 residues. Germline-derived CDR1 and CDR2 are MNHEY and SMNVEV (reference sequence). V lost 5 bases to trimming and J lost 3 bases; unmatched junction nucleotides: 4. CDR3 loop: CASSLGQGTDTQYF. CDR3 nucleotides: TGTGCCAGCAGTCTAGGACAGGGAACAGATACGCAGTATTTT.

Comment on this clone: One junction end does not reproduce the germline sequence, and a read error may be involved. V usage is TRBV9 and J usage is TRBJ2-4; maybe TRBD2 (5 bases). The CDR3 spans 15 residues. Per germline, CDR1 SGDLS and CDR2 YYNGEE. CDR3 DNA: TGTGCCAGCAGCGCCCCGGGGTCGACCAGGAACAATCAGTACTTC. It is translated as CASSAPGSTRNNQYF.

This chain links TRBV18 with TRBJ2-2, with 11 bases aligning to TRBD1. This CDR3 is built from 15 residues. V shed 2 bases and J 4 bases; nucleotides not matched to a gene: 0. CDR1 and CDR2 (germline): KGHSH, LQKENI. CDR3 residues: CASSPGTGGTGELFF. The CDR3 DNA follows: TGTGCCAGCTCACCAGGGACAGGGGGCACCGGGGAGCTGTTTTTT.

The genes are TRBV19 and TRBJ1-5, with unresolved D. The CDR3 consists of 15 residues. CDR1 is LNHDA, CDR2 SQIVND, per germline (reference sequence). V was clipped by 4 bases and J by 1 base, with 11 bases between them. DNA for the CDR3: TGTGCCAGTAGTACGACCGGCGGGAGCAATCAGCCCCAGCATTTT. Its translation is CASSTTGGSNQPQHF.

The V call is TRBV11-2, the J call TRBJ2-7, with D maybe TRBD2 (7 bases). The length of the CDR3 is 13 residues. Germline-derived CDR1 and CDR2 are SGHAT and FQNNGV. Trimming shortened V by 5 bases and J by 4 bases, and 12 bases separated the two germline ends. In DNA, the CDR3 is TGTGCCAGCAGCAAGGGGGGGTCATACGAGCAGTACTTC. It yields the protein CASSKGGSYEQYF.

J is TRBJ1-5 and V is TRBV15; 7 bases align to TRBD1. Per germline, CDR1 LNHNV and CDR2 YYDKDF (reference sequence). V shed 1 base and J 4 bases; nucleotides not matched to a gene: 10. The CDR3 spans 17 residues. The DNA for the CDR3 is TGTGCCACCAGCAGAGGCCCATCGGCAGGGGGTAATCAGCCCCAGCATTTT. This encodes CATSRGPSAGGNQPQHF.

This clone was observed a few times. This sequence joins TRBV11-2 and TRBJ2-7, with 8 bases matching TRBD1. CDR1 and CDR2 (germline): SGHAT, FQNNGV. There are 13 residues in the CDR3. The trim removed 5 bases at V and 5 bases at J, leaving 5 bases unmatched. DNA for the CDR3: TGTGCCAGCAGCGAGACAGGGGCCGACGAGCAGTACTTC. Residues: CASSETGADEQYF.

The genes are TRBV5-5 and TRBJ2-2, with D hard to call. Trimming took off 0 bases at V and 5 bases at J, with 14 bases between the two ends. This CDR3 comprises 16 residues. CDR1 and CDR2 from the germline V gene are SGHKS and YYEKEE (reference sequence). CDR3 amino acids: CASSLAVTVGTGELFF. CDR3 DNA: TGTGCCAGCAGCTTGGCCGTCACAGTCGGAACCGGGGAGCTGTTTTTT.

The count of this clone is one. V gene TRBV5-4 combines with J gene TRBJ1-3; D gene uncertain. The V gene's germline CDR1 is SGHNT and CDR2 YYREEE (reference sequence). Trimming shortened V by 3 bases and J by 1 base, and 17 bases separated the two germline ends. This CDR3 comprises 17 residues. The CDR3 DNA follows: TGTGCCAGCAGCTCTGACCCGACCCCGAGGTCTGGAAACACCATATATTTT. Translating it yields CASSSDPTPRSGNTIYF.

The rearrangement uses TRBV5-6 and TRBJ1-6, with D maybe TRBD1 (5 bases). CDR1 and CDR2 (germline): SGHDT, YYEEEE. Trimming cost V 0 bases and J 8 bases, with 9 bases left between them. This CDR3 has 14 amino acids. The CDR3 is CASSLVDRDSPLHF. The CDR3 nucleotides are TGTGCCAGCAGCTTGGTTGACAGAGATTCACCCCTCCACTTT.

The V call is TRBV28, the J call TRBJ1-5, with D perhaps matching TRBD1 (6 bases). Germline CDR1 MDHEN, CDR2 SYDVKM. The CDR3 runs to 15 residues. Trimming cost V 6 bases and J 7 bases, with 19 bases left between them. CDR3: CASRRITGLGQPQHF. CDR3 in DNA: TGTGCCAGCAGGAGGATTACAGGGTTAGGGCAGCCCCAGCATTTT.

The chain recombines TRBV24-1 with TRBJ1-5, with D perhaps TRBD1 (5 bases). Germline V CDR1 and CDR2: KGHDR, SFDVKD. CDR3 length: 15 amino acids. Trimming cost V 2 bases and J 0 bases, with 7 bases left between them. The DNA of the CDR3 is TGTGCCACCAGTGATTCAGGGAATAGCAATCAGCCCCAGCATTTT. Protein: CATSDSGNSNQPQHF.

This rearrangement joins TRBV30 to TRBJ2-3; 13 nucleotides align to TRBD2. V shed 7 bases and J 4 bases; nucleotides not matched to a gene: 14. CDR3 length: 17 residues. The germline gives CDR1 GTSNPN, CDR2 SVGIG (reference sequence). In DNA form, the CDR3 reads TGTGCCTCTCTGGCTGGACTAGCGGGAGAGGTATCAGATACGCAGTATTTT. Translated: CASLAGLAGEVSDTQYF.

The rearrangement links TRBV19 to TRBJ1-5; D uncertain. The CDR3 runs to 12 residues. Per the germline V gene, CDR1 is LNHDA and CDR2 is SQIVND (reference sequence). V lost 1 base and J 6 bases, leaving 4 bases between the germline ends. CDR3 bases: TGTGCCAGTAGTATAGGGGCTCAGCCCCAGCATTTT. As protein: CASSIGAQPQHF.

The rearrangement links TRBV2 to TRBJ2-3, with D perhaps TRBD2 (5 bases). V was shortened by 5 bases and J by 2 bases, with 14 bases between the two germline ends. The CDR3 has 15 residues. CDR1 and CDR2 (germline): SNHLY, FYNNEI. CDR3 protein: CASSFMSGATDTQYF. The CDR3 DNA is TGTGCCAGCAGTTTTATGAGCGGCGCCACAGATACGCAGTATTTT.

This chain joins TRBV6-1 and TRBJ2-5; 7 nucleotides agree with TRBD1. J was trimmed by 4 bases and V by 2 bases; bases with no gene match: 7. CDR3 size: 15 residues. CDR1 is MNHNS and CDR2 is SASEGT in the germline V gene. The CDR3 is CASSEMGQKIETQYF. DNA for the CDR3: TGTGCCAGCAGTGAAATGGGACAGAAGATAGAGACCCAGTACTTC.

The chain joins TRBV12-3 or TRBV12-4 to TRBJ2-1; D gene ambiguous. Trimming pared 5 bases from V and 12 bases from J, leaving 17 bases between. CDR3 length equals 13 residues. The CDR3: CASSQVAPNRQFF. The DNA for the CDR3 is TGTGCCAGCAGTCAAGTAGCCCCCAATCGGCAGTTCTTC.

The chain links TRBV7-9 to TRBJ2-5, with D perhaps TRBD1 (6 bases). The V end lost 1 base, the J end lost 5 bases, and 14 bases lay between the germline ends. There are 15 residues in the CDR3. Germline V CDR1 and CDR2: SEHNR, FQNEAQ (reference sequence). CDR3 region: CASSLVQGRIETQYF. The CDR3 DNA reads as TGTGCCAGCAGCTTAGTCCAGGGGCGGATTGAGACCCAGTACTTC.

This chain connects TRBV7-9 to TRBJ2-1, with D unclear. This CDR3 comprises 15 residues. Germline V gives CDR1 SEHNR, CDR2 FQNEAQ (reference sequence). V lost 1 base and J lost 5, with 12 bases in between. Written as DNA, the CDR3 is TGTGCCAGCAGCTTAGAGTCCAGAATCAACAATGAGCAGTTCTTC. Protein: CASSLESRINNEQFF.

This clone was detected once. The chain joins TRBV2 to TRBJ2-1, with TRBD2 as a possible D gene (6 bases). The ends were cut back, 9 bases at V and 9 bases at J, with 18 bases in the middle. Germline V lookup: CDR1 SNHLY, CDR2 FYNNEI. The CDR3 runs 13 residues. CDR3 nucleotide sequence: TGTGCCAGGGGGACTGGGGCTGTGGGTGAGCAGTTCTTC. Translation: CARGTGAVGEQFF.

This clone was seen a few times. The chain has TRBV5-5 and TRBJ2-7, with a tentative D call TRBD2 (5 bases). The CDR3 has 15 amino acids. Germline CDR1 is SGHKS and CDR2 is YYEKEE (reference sequence). With 3 bases removed from V and 5 bases from J, the gap between germline ends came to 18 bases. The CDR3 loop reads CASSYLQLSGNEQYF. CDR3 DNA: TGTGCCAGCAGCTATTTGCAGTTGTCGGGGAACGAGCAGTACTTC.

The genes are TRBV5-1 and TRBJ2-2; TRBD2 agrees at 13 bases. CDR1 is SGHRS and CDR2 is YFSETQ in the germline V gene. With V trimmed by 2 bases and J by 4 bases, 5 bases remained unmatched. This CDR3 comprises 17 residues. Written as DNA, the CDR3 is TGCGCCAGCAGCTTAAGGACTAGCGGGAGCGGCACCGGGGAGCTGTTTTTT. It is translated as CASSLRTSGSGTGELFF.